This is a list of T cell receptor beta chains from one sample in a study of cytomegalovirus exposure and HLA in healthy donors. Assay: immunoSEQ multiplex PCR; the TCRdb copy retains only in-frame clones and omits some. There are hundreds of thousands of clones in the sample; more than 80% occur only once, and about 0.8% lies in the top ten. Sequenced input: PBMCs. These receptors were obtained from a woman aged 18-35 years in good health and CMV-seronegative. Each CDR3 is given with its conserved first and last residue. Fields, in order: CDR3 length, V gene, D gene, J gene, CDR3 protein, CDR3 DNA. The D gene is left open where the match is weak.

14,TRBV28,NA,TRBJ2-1,CASRGTGIHNEQFF,TGTGCCAGCAGGGGCACCGGGATACACAATGAGCAGTTCTTC
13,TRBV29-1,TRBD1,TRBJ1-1,CSADRGLDTEAFF,TGCAGCGCCGACAGGGGGCTAGACACTGAAGCTTTCTTT
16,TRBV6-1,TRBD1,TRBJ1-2,CASSESLAGGGYGYTF,TGTGCCAGCAGTGAATCTTTGGCAGGGGGAGGTTATGGCTACACCTTC
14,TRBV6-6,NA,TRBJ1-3,CASSYGGAGNTIYF,TGTGCCAGCAGTTACGGGGGCGCCGGAAACACCATATATTTT
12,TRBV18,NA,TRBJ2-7,CASSPDRYEQYF,TGTGCCAGCTCACCTGACAGGTACGAGCAGTACTTC
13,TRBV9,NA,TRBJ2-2,CASSVGPTGELFF,TGTGCCAGCAGCGTCGGTCCCACCGGGGAGCTGTTTTTT
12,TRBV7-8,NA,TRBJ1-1,CASSRRTGEAFF,TGTGCCAGCAGCCGGAGGACCGGTGAAGCTTTCTTT
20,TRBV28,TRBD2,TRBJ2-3,CASSPPPGLAGVFSTDTQYF,TGTGCCAGCAGCCCTCCTCCCGGACTAGCGGGAGTCTTCAGCACAGATACGCAGTATTTT
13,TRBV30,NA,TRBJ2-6,CAWRLTGANVLTF,TGTGCCTGGAGGCTGACAGGGGCCAACGTCCTGACTTTC
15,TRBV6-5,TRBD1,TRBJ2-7,CASSQTTGDSYEQYF,TGTGCCAGCAGTCAGACGACAGGGGACTCCTACGAGCAGTACTTC